The 20 T cell receptor beta chains in this list originate from one sample, sequenced in a study of T cell responses to AZD1222 COVID-19 vaccine. Profiled with immunoSEQ multiplex PCR; TCRdb holds only in-frame clones, not every one. Here the sample spans 170,000 or so clones, about nine tenths being singletons. The sequences come from peripheral blood, collected on day 0 of AZD1222 vaccination. The receptors derive from an adult in good health.

The J gene is TRBJ2-1, the V gene TRBV6-5; perhaps TRBD2 as D (5 bases). Trimming stripped 2 bases from V and 9 bases from J, with 14 bases between. This CDR3 is 14 amino acids long. The V gene's germline CDR1 is MNHEY and CDR2 SVGAGI. CDR3 nucleotide sequence: TGTGCCAGCAGTTACAATCGGCTAGCCAGTGAGCAGTTCTTC. It is translated as CASSYNRLASEQFF.

This chain joins TRBV7-2 and TRBJ1-2, with 7 bases lining up with TRBD1. V dropped 5 bases and J dropped 5; count of bases not matched to a gene: 8. CDR3 size: 14 residues. Looked up from germline, CDR1 is SGHTA and CDR2 is FQGNSA. The CDR3 sequence: CASSPTAGGYGYTF. CDR3 DNA: TGTGCCAGCAGCCCGACCGCAGGGGGTTATGGCTACACCTTC.

The chain's CDR3 is CASSQVGSSGEQFF. The CDR3 coding sequence is TGCGCCAGCAGCCAAGTGGGTAGTTCGGGTGAGCAGTTCTTC. V is TRBV4-3 and J is TRBJ2-1; D uncertain. This CDR3 is built from 14 residues. Germline assignment: CDR1 LGHNA and CDR2 YSLEER. V gave up 1 base and J gave up 9 bases, with 13 bases separating them.

The V and J genes are TRBV30 and TRBJ1-1; D gene ambiguous. V shed 4 bases and J shed 3 bases, with 9 bases lying between them. Germline loops: CDR1 GTSNPN, CDR2 SVGIG (reference sequence). This CDR3 is built from 12 residues. CDR3 loop: CAWNSEDTEAFF. The CDR3 nucleotides are TGTGCCTGGAACTCAGAGGACACTGAAGCTTTCTTT.

The chain combines TRBV27 with TRBJ2-3; 10 bases align to TRBD2. Trimming cost V 3 bases and J 4 bases; bases outside gene matches: 13. The CDR3 spans 18 residues. Germline-derived CDR1 and CDR2 are MNHEY and SMNVEV (reference sequence). In DNA form, the CDR3 reads TGTGCCAGCAGTTTTCGCCCCCGAACTAGCGGGGTCGCAGATACGCAGTATTTT. This sequence encodes CASSFRPRTSGVADTQYF.

V gene TRBV5-1 combines with J gene TRBJ2-1, with 8 nucleotides matching TRBD1. Germline CDR1 SGHRS, CDR2 YFSETQ. J lost 4 bases, V lost 3 bases, and 6 bases had no gene match. The CDR3 has 15 amino acids. The CDR3 sequence: CASSYEGQGYNEQFF. The CDR3 DNA reads TGCGCCAGCAGCTACGAAGGACAGGGTTACAATGAGCAGTTCTTC.

V usage is TRBV7-3 and J usage is TRBJ1-1, with D possibly matching TRBD1 (5 bases). From germline, CDR1 is SGHTA and CDR2 FQGTGA. The CDR3 length is 13 residues. Trimming removed 5 bases from V and 1 base from J, with 8 bases in between. The CDR3 region is CASSVTGNTEAFF. As DNA, the CDR3 is TGTGCCAGCAGCGTTACAGGGAACACTGAAGCTTTCTTT.

This clone was picked up a small number of times. The chain is built from TRBV6-5 and TRBJ2-1; 12 bases agree with TRBD2. This CDR3 spans 15 amino acids. V shed 2 bases, J shed 10 bases, and the junction held 6 bases outside the gene matches. Germline CDR1 is MNHEY and CDR2 is SVGAGI. CDR3 DNA: TGTGCCAGCAGTTACCCTAGCGGGGGGGCCGACGAGCAGTTCTTC. Translating gives CASSYPSGGADEQFF.

The V call is TRBV5-1, the J call TRBJ2-7, with 7 bases matching TRBD1. Unmatched junction bases numbered 15, after V lost 3 bases and J lost 0 bases. CDR3 size: 18 residues. The germline V gene has CDR1 SGHRS and CDR2 YFSETQ. Here the CDR3 DNA reads TGCGCCAGCAGCTCTGCCAACCGACAGGGTGTCAGCTCCTACGAGCAGTACTTC. Residues: CASSSANRQGVSSYEQYF.

The chain carries TRBV19 and TRBJ1-1; the D is unclear. The length of the CDR3 is 13 residues. Trimming left V 6 bases short and J 7 bases short, with 15 bases between. Germline assignment: CDR1 LNHDA and CDR2 SQIVND (reference sequence). Here the CDR3 DNA reads TGTGCCAGTAGCACCTCGCAGAGTTTTGAAGCTTTCTTT. It codes for CASSTSQSFEAFF.

CDR3 DNA: TGCGCCAGCAGCTTCGGGGGGACCCCCGCAGAGACCCAGTACTTC. Encoded protein: CASSFGGTPAETQYF. V is TRBV5-1 and J is TRBJ2-5; 7 nucleotides line up with TRBD2. CDR3 size: 15 residues. V shed 2 bases and J 4 bases; nucleotides not matched to a gene: 8. Germline V gene sequence: CDR1 SGHRS, CDR2 YFSETQ.

The rearrangement uses TRBV7-6 and TRBJ2-5, with D perhaps being TRBD1 or TRBD2 (6 bases each). Trimming left V 4 bases short and J 5 bases short, with 23 bases between. CDR3 length equals 17 residues. The germline CDR1 and CDR2 sequences are SGHVS and FNYEAQ. The CDR3 DNA follows: TGTGCCAGCAGCTACTGGGGGGTACAGGGACGAGCGGAGACCCAGTACTTC. This codes for CASSYWGVQGRAETQYF.

The CDR3 nucleotides are TGTGCCAGCAGCCTTGGAGGACAGCCCCAGCATTTT. Protein product: CASSLGGQPQHF. The rearrangement uses TRBV7-8 and TRBJ1-5, with unresolved D. The CDR3 is made up of 12 amino acids. Between the trimmed V and J ends, which lost 5 bases and 7 bases, there was a span of 9 bases. The germline V gene has CDR1 SGHVS and CDR2 FQNEAQ.

The chain recombines TRBV10-1 with TRBJ1-2, with D hard to call. This CDR3 region has 10 residues. Germline V lookup: CDR1 WNHNN, CDR2 SYGVQD (reference sequence). The V and J ends lost 6 bases and 8 bases respectively, with 7 bases between them. The CDR3: CASRGPGYTF. The CDR3 DNA reads as TGCGCCAGCAGAGGGCCCGGCTACACCTTC.

This clone was seen once. This rearrangement joins TRBV14 to TRBJ2-1, with 11 bases fitting TRBD2. Trimming at V came to 4 bases and at J to 3 bases, leaving 5 bases not matched to a gene. The CDR3 runs to 16 residues. The germline gives CDR1 SGHDN, CDR2 FVKESK. The chain's CDR3 is CASSLIAGGIYNEQFF. CDR3 sequence (DNA): TGTGCCAGCAGCCTAATAGCGGGGGGGATCTACAATGAGCAGTTCTTC.

V is TRBV7-9 and J is TRBJ1-3; D gene ambiguous. The CDR3 contains 17 residues. Per the germline V gene, CDR1 is SEHNR and CDR2 is FQNEAQ (reference sequence). Trimming took off 2 bases at V and 8 bases at J, with 22 bases between the two ends. CDR3 nucleotide sequence: TGTGCCAGCAGCTTATCATCTAATGCGGTCTCCGCGGACACCATATATTTT. Translating gives CASSLSSNAVSADTIYF. The full variable domain, completed using reference TRBV7-9 and TRBJ1-3, is DTGVSQNPRHKITKRGQNVTFRCDPISEHNRLYWYRQTLGQGPEFLTYFQNEAQLEKSRLLSDRFSAERPKGSFSTLEIQRTEQGDSAMYLCASSLSSNAVSADTIYFGEGSWLTVV.

This clone appeared a single time. This chain links TRBV18 with TRBJ2-7, with D unresolved. The CDR3 has 13 residues. The V end lost 4 bases, the J end lost 4 bases, and 11 bases lay between the germline ends. Per the germline V gene, CDR1 is KGHSH and CDR2 is LQKENI. For the CDR3, the DNA is TGTGCCAGCTCACGAGTTAACCAGTACGAGCAGTACTTC. Translated: CASSRVNQYEQYF.

V and J are TRBV20-1 and TRBJ2-7; unclear D gene. The CDR3 length is 13 residues. Germline V gives CDR1 DFQATT, CDR2 SNEGSKA (reference sequence). Trimming removed 5 bases from V and 2 bases from J, with 13 bases in between. CDR3 loop: CSAGGRSTYEQYF. In nucleotides, the CDR3 is TGCAGTGCTGGTGGACGGAGTACCTACGAGCAGTACTTC.

The chain joins TRBV7-8 to TRBJ1-5; no definite D call. The germline gives CDR1 SGHVS, CDR2 FQNEAQ. Between the trimmed V and J ends, which lost 5 bases and 5 bases, there was a span of 10 bases. The length of the CDR3 is 13 residues. CDR3 sequence reads: CASSRWGDQPQHF. Here the CDR3 DNA reads TGTGCCAGCAGCCGATGGGGAGATCAGCCCCAGCATTTT. Looking up the rest from reference TRBV7-8 and TRBJ1-5 gives the full variable domain: GAGVSQSPRYKVAKRGQDVALRCDPISGHVSLFWYQQALGQGPEFLTYFQNEAQLDKSGLPSDRFFAERPEGSVSTLKIQRTQQEDSAVYLCASSRWGDQPQHFGDGTRLSIL.

V usage is TRBV1 and J usage is TRBJ2-1; the D call of TRBD2 is as the table states it, not checked on the DNA. TRBV1 is designated a pseudogene. The CDR3 has 13 amino acids. Written as DNA, the CDR3 is TGCACCGGCGCTAGCGGGGTGTACAATGAGCAGTTCTTC. Its translation: CTGASGVYNEQFF.